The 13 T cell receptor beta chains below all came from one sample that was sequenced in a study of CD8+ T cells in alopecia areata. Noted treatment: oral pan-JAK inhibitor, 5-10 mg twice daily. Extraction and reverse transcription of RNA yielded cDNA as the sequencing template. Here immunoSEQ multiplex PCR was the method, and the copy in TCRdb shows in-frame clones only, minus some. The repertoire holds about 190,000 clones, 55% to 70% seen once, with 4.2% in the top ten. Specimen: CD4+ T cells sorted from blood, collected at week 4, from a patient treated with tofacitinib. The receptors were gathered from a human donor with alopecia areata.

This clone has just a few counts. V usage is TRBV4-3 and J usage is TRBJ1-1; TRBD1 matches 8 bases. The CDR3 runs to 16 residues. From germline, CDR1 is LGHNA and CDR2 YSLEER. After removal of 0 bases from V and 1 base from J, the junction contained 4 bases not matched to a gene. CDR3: CASSQDQGAKNTEAFF. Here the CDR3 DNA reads TGCGCCAGCAGCCAAGATCAGGGGGCGAAGAACACTGAAGCTTTCTTT.

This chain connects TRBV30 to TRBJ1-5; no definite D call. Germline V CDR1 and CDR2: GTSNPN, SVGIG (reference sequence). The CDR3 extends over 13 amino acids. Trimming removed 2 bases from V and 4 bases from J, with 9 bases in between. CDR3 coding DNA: TGTGCCTGGAGTCCCGGCCTGAATCAGCCCCAGCATTTT. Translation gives CAWSPGLNQPQHF.

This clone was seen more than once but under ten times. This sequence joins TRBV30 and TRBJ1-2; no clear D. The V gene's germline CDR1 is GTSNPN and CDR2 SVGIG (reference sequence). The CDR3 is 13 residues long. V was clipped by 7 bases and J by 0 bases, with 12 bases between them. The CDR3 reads CASKRLPNYGYTF. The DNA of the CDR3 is TGTGCCTCCAAACGTCTACCTAACTATGGCTACACCTTC.

The CDR3 here is CASSLVAEETQYF. In DNA form, the CDR3 reads TGTGCCAGCAGCTTGGTAGCCGAAGAGACCCAGTACTTC. The gene calls are TRBV5-4 and TRBJ2-5; no reliable D call. The CDR3 totals 13 residues. The germline V and J ends were trimmed by 0 bases and 3 bases, with 6 bases remaining between them. CDR1 SGHNT and CDR2 YYREEE come from the germline V gene (reference sequence).

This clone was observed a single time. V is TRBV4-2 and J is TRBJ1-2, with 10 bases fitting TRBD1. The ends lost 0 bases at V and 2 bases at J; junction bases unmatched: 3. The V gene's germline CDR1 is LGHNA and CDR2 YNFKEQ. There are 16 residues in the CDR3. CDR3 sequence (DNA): TGTGCCAGCAGCCAAGATTCGGGACAGGGGAACTATGGCTACACCTTC. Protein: CASSQDSGQGNYGYTF.

DNA of the CDR3: TGTGCCAGCAGTACCGACAGGGGGAATTCACCCCTCCACTTT. It is translated as CASSTDRGNSPLHF. This sequence joins TRBV2 and TRBJ1-6; 9 nucleotides line up with TRBD1. V shed 5 bases and J 7 bases; nucleotides not matched to a gene: 3. Germline V gene lookup returns CDR1 SNHLY and CDR2 FYNNEI. This CDR3 has 14 amino acids.

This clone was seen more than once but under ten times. CDR3 in DNA: TGCAGTGCCCTTCTCCGCACTGAAGCTTTCTTT. Amino acids: CSALLRTEAFF. The chain has TRBV20-1 and TRBJ1-1; no firm D call. Per germline, CDR1 DFQATT and CDR2 SNEGSKA (reference sequence). V gave up 6 bases and J gave up 4 bases, with 9 bases separating them. The CDR3 spans 11 residues.

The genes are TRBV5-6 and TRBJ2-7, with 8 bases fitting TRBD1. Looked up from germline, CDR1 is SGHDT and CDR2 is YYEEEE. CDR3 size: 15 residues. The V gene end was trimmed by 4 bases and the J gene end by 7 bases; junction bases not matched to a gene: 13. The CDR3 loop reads CASSLLTGGGGEQYF. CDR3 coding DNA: TGTGCCAGCAGCCTTCTAACAGGGGGAGGAGGTGAGCAGTACTTC.

CDR3 amino acids: CATKGQQGELFF. Here the CDR3 DNA reads TGTGCCACCAAGGGGCAGCAGGGGGAGCTGTTTTTT. This chain links TRBV10-3 with TRBJ2-2; the D gene is possibly TRBD1 (5 bases). This CDR3 comprises 12 residues. The ends were cut back, 10 bases at V and 8 bases at J, with 14 bases in the middle. Germline V gene lookup returns CDR1 ENHRY and CDR2 SYGVKD.

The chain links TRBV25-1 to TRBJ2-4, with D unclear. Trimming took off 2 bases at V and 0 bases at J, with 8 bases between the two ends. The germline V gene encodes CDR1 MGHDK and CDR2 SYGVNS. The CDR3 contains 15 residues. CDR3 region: CASSEMGAAKNIQYF. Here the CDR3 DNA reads TGTGCCAGCAGTGAAATGGGCGCAGCCAAAAACATTCAGTACTTC.

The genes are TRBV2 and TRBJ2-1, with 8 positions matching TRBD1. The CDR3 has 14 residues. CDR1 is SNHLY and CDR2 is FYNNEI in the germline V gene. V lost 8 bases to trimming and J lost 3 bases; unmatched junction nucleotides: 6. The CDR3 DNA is TGTGCCAGCTCGGTAGGACAGGGCTACAATGAGCAGTTCTTC. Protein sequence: CASSVGQGYNEQFF. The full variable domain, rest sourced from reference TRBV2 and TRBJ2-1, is EPEVTQTPSHQVTQMGQEVILRCVPISNHLYFYWYRQILGQKVEFLVSFYNNEISEKSEIFDDQFSVERPDGSNFTLKIRSTKLEDSAMYFCASSVGQGYNEQFFGPGTRLTVL.

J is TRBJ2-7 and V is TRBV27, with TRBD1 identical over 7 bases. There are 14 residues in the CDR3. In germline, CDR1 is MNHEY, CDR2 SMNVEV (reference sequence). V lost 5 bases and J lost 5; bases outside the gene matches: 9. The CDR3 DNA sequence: TGTGCCAGCAGTCTCTACGACAGGGTCCACGAGCAGTACTTC. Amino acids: CASSLYDRVHEQYF.

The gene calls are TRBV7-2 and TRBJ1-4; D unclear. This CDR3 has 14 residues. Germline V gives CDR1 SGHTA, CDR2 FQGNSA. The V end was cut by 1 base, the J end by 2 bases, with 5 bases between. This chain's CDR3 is CASSLEQTNEKLFF. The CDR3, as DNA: TGTGCCAGCAGCTTAGAACAGACTAATGAAAAACTGTTTTTT.